Each of the 4 T cell receptor beta chains below was sequenced from the same sample in a study of OX40 agonist ivuxolimab in advanced cancers. Using immunoSEQ multiplex PCR, the repertoire was profiled, and TCRdb retains in-frame clones only, with some absent. The sample holds 15,000 to 20,000 clones; roughly four fifths are singletons and the top ten take 26%. Source: CD4+ or CD8+ T cells sorted from blood, taken in a trial of the OX40 agonist ivuxolimab. The receptor source for this set is an adult with an advanced solid tumor such as melanoma, head and neck, liver or kidney cancer.

This chain connects TRBV6-1 to TRBJ2-6, with TRBD1 matching over 7 bases. Germline CDR1 and CDR2: MNHNS and SASEGT. The CDR3 runs 18 residues. Unmatched junction bases numbered 9, after V lost 4 bases and J lost 0 bases. This CDR3 reads CASSAPGTVGSGANVLTF. The CDR3 bases are TGTGCCAGCAGTGCACCCGGGACAGTAGGCTCTGGGGCCAACGTCCTGACTTTC.

This sequence joins TRBV15 and TRBJ1-4; D gene unclear. From germline, CDR1 is LNHNV and CDR2 YYDKDF (reference sequence). V lost 1 base and J 2 bases, leaving 5 bases between the germline ends. The CDR3 length is 14 residues. CDR3 region: CATSRGPTNEKLFF. Here the CDR3 DNA reads TGTGCCACCAGCAGAGGCCCGACTAATGAAAAACTGTTTTTT.

V gene TRBV12-5 combines with J gene TRBJ2-7, with D tentatively TRBD1 (7 bases). Germline V lookup: CDR1 LGHNT, CDR2 FRNRAP. Deletions cut 5 bases from V and 4 bases from J, with 12 bases between. The CDR3 contains 13 residues. The CDR3 bases are TGTGCTAGTGGTGGGGGGACAGTATACGAGCAGTACTTC. This sequence encodes CASGGGTVYEQYF.

The CDR3 here is CASSLAGTGVEQYF. DNA for the CDR3: TGTGCCAGCAGCTTAGCGGGGACAGGGGTCGAGCAGTACTTC. The chain links TRBV7-8 to TRBJ2-7, with 10 positions matching TRBD1. The germline V gene has CDR1 SGHVS and CDR2 FQNEAQ. The CDR3 covers 14 residues. V dropped 0 bases and J dropped 6; count of bases not matched to a gene: 2.